This T cell receptor (beta chain) was sequenced for a study of blood T cell repertoires in COVID-19. The overall study: Acute and convalescent COVID-19 specimens originated in the United States, Italy and Spain.

Per the germline V gene, CDR1 is KGHSH and CDR2 is LQKENI. V shed 2 bases and J shed 8 bases, with 15 bases lying between them. This CDR3 comprises 15 residues. This clone was detected only a few times. Recruitment covered about two dozen US areas and drew participants whose ages spanned roughly 18 to 90 years. Profiling relied on immunoSEQ multiplex PCR, and the TCRdb table lists in-frame clones only, not all of them. The sample carries around 220,000 clones, approximately 86% recorded once. The gene calls are TRBV18 and TRBJ1-4; D perhaps matches TRBD1 (5 bases). This TCR was sampled from a woman aged 45-65 years with acute COVID-19. Specimen: PBMCs or T cells enriched from blood (not recorded which). CDR3 nucleotide sequence: TGTGCCAGCTCACCAGCCGGCTACAAGGGGGAAAAACTGTTTTTT. Protein: CASSPAGYKGEKLFF.